The clone carrying this TCR beta chain was found a few times. Its antigen remains unidentified. Libraries were made from TCR beta cDNA, and they carried unique molecular identifiers. TCRdb re-analysed the PCR reads in MiXCR, keeping a single row per CDR3 protein. The sample lists fewer than 850,000 distinct CDR3 sequences; around 46% were seen once. These data come from a study of post-analysis software for immune sequencing data. On the study more broadly: The disease courses covered relapsing-remitting, secondary progressive and progressive-relapsing multiple sclerosis.

Overall study findings and caveats: By F measure, samples from a shared preparation batch strongly co-clustered. Normalized Chao1 diversity in multiple sclerosis patients fell significantly below that of controls.

The sample comprised blood. The clonotype comes from a girl aged 5 to 17 with multiple sclerosis.

This CDR3 is CASSLDMAGGRSDTQYF. The DNA of the CDR3 is TGTGCCAGCAGTTTAGATATGGCGGGAGGTCGGTCAGATACGCAGTATTTT. The V and J genes are TRBV12-3 or TRBV12-4 and TRBJ2-3, with 8 positions matching TRBD2. Trimming cost V 1 base and J 4 bases; bases outside gene matches: 10. CDR3 length: 17 amino acids.